The 14 T cell receptor beta chains below were found in one sample sequenced in a study of blood T cell repertoires in COVID-19. TCRdb's copy holds only in-frame clones and misses some; the assay was immunoSEQ multiplex PCR. The sample records roughly 100,000 clones, 85% to 90% being singletons. Source material: peripheral blood. These receptors were obtained from a woman at least 80 years old with active COVID-19.

V usage is TRBV24-1 and J usage is TRBJ1-4; D is perhaps TRBD1 (6 bases). The CDR3 length is 15 residues. V was shortened by 3 bases and J by 5 bases, with 12 bases between the two germline ends. Germline V gives CDR1 KGHDR, CDR2 SFDVKD. The CDR3 region is CATSDRDTGNEKLFF. In DNA form, the CDR3 reads TGTGCCACCAGTGATAGGGACACTGGAAATGAAAAACTGTTTTTT.

The chain couples TRBV28 to TRBJ2-1; TRBD2 agrees at 7 bases. The CDR3 consists of 16 residues. The ends lost 7 bases at V and 5 bases at J; junction bases unmatched: 14. CDR1 and CDR2 from the germline V gene are MDHEN and SYDVKM. As DNA, the CDR3 is TGTGCCAGCATCCCTAAATTGGGGGAGGGCCACAATGAGCAGTTCTTC. Amino acid sequence: CASIPKLGEGHNEQFF. The full variable domain, rest sourced from reference TRBV28 and TRBJ2-1, is DVKVTQSSRYLVKRTGEKVFLECVQDMDHENMFWYRQDPGLGLRLIYFSYDVKMKEKGDIPEGYSVSREKKERFSLILESASTNQTSMYLCASIPKLGEGHNEQFFGPGTRLTVL.

The V and J genes are TRBV5-1 and TRBJ2-7; 9 bases line up with TRBD1. Looked up from germline, CDR1 is SGHRS and CDR2 is YFSETQ. J lost 2 bases, V lost 6 bases, and 12 bases had no gene match. CDR3 length equals 16 residues. The CDR3 here is CASTQSSGTGTYEQYF. CDR3 nucleotides: TGCGCCAGCACCCAATCTTCCGGGACAGGGACCTACGAGCAGTACTTC. Combining the CDR3 with reference TRBV5-1 and TRBJ2-7 gives the whole variable domain KAGVTQTPRYLIKTRGQQVTLSCSPISGHRSVSWYQQTPGQGLQFLFEYFSETQRNKGNFPGRFSGRQFSNSRSEMNVSTLELGDSALYLCASTQSSGTGTYEQYFGPGTRLTVT.

The V call is TRBV7-6, the J call TRBJ2-5; 14 bases map to TRBD2. This CDR3 region has 17 residues. The ends lost 3 bases at V and 4 bases at J; junction bases unmatched: 7. Germline V gene sequence: CDR1 SGHVS, CDR2 FNYEAQ. The CDR3 DNA reads TGTGCCAGCAGCTTGGGACTAGCGGGAGAAGTCAGAGAGACCCAGTACTTC. Protein product: CASSLGLAGEVRETQYF.

This chain joins TRBV5-4 and TRBJ2-7; D is perhaps TRBD2 (5 bases). Trimming shortened V by 4 bases and J by 0 bases, and 5 bases separated the two germline ends. Germline V gives CDR1 SGHNT, CDR2 YYREEE (reference sequence). The CDR3 loop spans 12 amino acids. CDR3 amino acids: CASSRDSYEQYF. CDR3 nucleotide sequence: TGTGCCAGCAGCCGGGACTCCTACGAGCAGTACTTC. Full variable domain (rest looked up from reference TRBV5-4 and TRBJ2-7): ETGVTQSPTHLIKTRGQQVTLRCSSQSGHNTVSWYQQALGQGPQFIFQYYREEENGRGNFPPRFSGLQFPNYSSELNVNALELDDSALYLCASSRDSYEQYFGPGTRLTVT.

The V and J genes are TRBV19 and TRBJ2-7; 11 bases fit TRBD2. V lost 5 bases, J lost 3 bases, and 6 bases stayed unmatched. The CDR3 is 15 amino acids. Per germline, CDR1 LNHDA and CDR2 SQIVND (reference sequence). CDR3 sequence: CASSPFGTSGYEQYF. In DNA, the CDR3 is TGTGCCAGTAGTCCTTTCGGGACTAGCGGCTACGAGCAGTACTTC.

V gene TRBV6-5 combines with J gene TRBJ1-2, with TRBD1 matching over 8 bases. This CDR3 spans 14 amino acids. V lost 7 bases and J lost 5; bases outside the gene matches: 9. In germline, CDR1 is MNHEY, CDR2 SVGAGI. In DNA, the CDR3 is TGTGCCAGCACCCGGGACAGGAGAGGATATGGCTACACCTTC. Its translation: CASTRDRRGYGYTF.

V usage is TRBV20-1 and J usage is TRBJ2-3; D is possibly TRBD1 (7 bases). V was pared by 3 bases and J by 2 bases, with 18 bases between. This CDR3 has 16 residues. Germline loops: CDR1 DFQATT, CDR2 SNEGSKA (reference sequence). This chain's CDR3 is CSASLGSGGNTDTQYF. The CDR3 nucleotides read TGCAGTGCTAGTTTAGGCTCAGGGGGGAACACAGATACGCAGTATTTT.

This clone showed up just a few times. The chain carries TRBV28 and TRBJ1-6, with no clear D. Per the germline V gene, CDR1 is MDHEN and CDR2 is SYDVKM. CDR3 length: 14 amino acids. The ends were cut back, 7 bases at V and 0 bases at J, with 7 bases in the middle. Here the CDR3 DNA reads TGTGCCAGCAAAGTGAGCTCCTATAATTCACCCCTCCACTTT. Residues: CASKVSSYNSPLHF.

The chain combines TRBV5-6 with TRBJ1-2; maybe TRBD1 (5 bases). Looked up from germline, CDR1 is SGHDT and CDR2 is YYEEEE. The CDR3 is 14 amino acids. The ends were cut back, 4 bases at V and 3 bases at J, with 13 bases in the middle. The CDR3 DNA follows: TGTGCCAGCAGCCCTCTCTCGGGGGACTATGGCTACACCTTC. Protein sequence: CASSPLSGDYGYTF.

V gene TRBV5-4 combines with J gene TRBJ1-4, with TRBD1 as a possible D gene (5 bases). V was cut by 1 base and J by 0 bases, with 10 bases left in between. CDR1 is SGHNT and CDR2 is YYREEE in the germline V gene (reference sequence). There are 16 residues in the CDR3. CDR3 region: CASSLFQGSTNEKLFF. DNA for the CDR3: TGTGCCAGCAGCTTGTTTCAGGGTTCAACTAATGAAAAACTGTTTTTT.

V is TRBV18 and J is TRBJ2-5; 8 positions match TRBD2. The CDR3 totals 14 residues. Germline V gene sequence: CDR1 KGHSH, CDR2 LQKENI. V lost 3 bases and J lost 5; bases outside the gene matches: 5. CDR3 nucleotide sequence: TGTGCCAGCTCACCGGGACTAGAAGGCGAGACCCAGTACTTC. This codes for CASSPGLEGETQYF.

The chain couples TRBV4-3 to TRBJ1-4; 7 nucleotides line up with TRBD1. V gave up 0 bases and J gave up 3 bases; unmatched junction bases: 4. This CDR3 has 16 amino acids. Per germline, CDR1 LGHNA and CDR2 YSLEER. The CDR3 protein is CASSQDSQGANEKLFF. The CDR3 nucleotides read TGCGCCAGCAGCCAAGATAGTCAGGGGGCTAATGAAAAACTGTTTTTT.

The chain carries TRBV12-3 or TRBV12-4 and TRBJ2-1; no reliable D call. The V and J ends lost 5 bases and 10 bases respectively, with 6 bases between them. The CDR3 covers 10 residues. Written as DNA, the CDR3 is TGTGCCAGCAGTCAGTCGGAGCAGTTCTTC. Protein: CASSQSEQFF.